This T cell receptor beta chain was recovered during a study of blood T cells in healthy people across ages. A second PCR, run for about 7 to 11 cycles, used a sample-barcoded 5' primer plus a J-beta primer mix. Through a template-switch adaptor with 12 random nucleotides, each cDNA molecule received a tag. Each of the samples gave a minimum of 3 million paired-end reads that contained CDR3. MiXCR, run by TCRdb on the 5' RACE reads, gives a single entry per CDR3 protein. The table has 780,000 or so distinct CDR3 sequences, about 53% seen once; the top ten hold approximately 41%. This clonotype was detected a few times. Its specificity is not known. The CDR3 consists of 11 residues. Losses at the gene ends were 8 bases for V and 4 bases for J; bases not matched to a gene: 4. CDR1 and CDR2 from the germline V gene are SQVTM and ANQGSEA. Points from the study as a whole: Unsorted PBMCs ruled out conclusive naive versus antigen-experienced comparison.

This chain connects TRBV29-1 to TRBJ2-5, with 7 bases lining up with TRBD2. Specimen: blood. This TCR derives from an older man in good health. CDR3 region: CSLRGSETQYF. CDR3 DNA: TGCAGCCTGCGGGGGTCAGAGACCCAGTACTTC.